This T cell receptor (beta chain) is drawn from a study of CD8+CD57+ T cells in acquired aplastic anemia. The study, taken as a whole, reports: About 30 was the count of CD8+ CDR3 sequences that patients shared with controls.

With regard to this clonotype: Its antigen is currently unknown.

This CDR3 has 15 amino acids. V lost 5 bases and J 2 bases, leaving 13 bases between the germline ends. From germline, CDR1 is KGHDR and CDR2 SFDVKD. Investigators profiled TCR beta VDJ and CDR3 from genomic DNA template. TCRdb ran MiXCR on the reads and lists one entry per CDR3 protein. The sample contains around 140,000 distinct CDR3 sequences, roughly 40% of which appear only once. This sequence was found in a human donor in good health, serving as a control. This sequence joins TRBV24-1 and TRBJ2-3; either TRBD1 or TRBD2 may supply D (5 bases each). Source material: sorted CD4+, CD8+, or CD8+CD57+ T cells (not recorded which) from PBMCs. The CDR3 DNA sequence: TGTGCCACCAGTGGGGCCTCGGGACCCACAGATACGCAGTATTTT. It yields the protein CATSGASGPTDTQYF.